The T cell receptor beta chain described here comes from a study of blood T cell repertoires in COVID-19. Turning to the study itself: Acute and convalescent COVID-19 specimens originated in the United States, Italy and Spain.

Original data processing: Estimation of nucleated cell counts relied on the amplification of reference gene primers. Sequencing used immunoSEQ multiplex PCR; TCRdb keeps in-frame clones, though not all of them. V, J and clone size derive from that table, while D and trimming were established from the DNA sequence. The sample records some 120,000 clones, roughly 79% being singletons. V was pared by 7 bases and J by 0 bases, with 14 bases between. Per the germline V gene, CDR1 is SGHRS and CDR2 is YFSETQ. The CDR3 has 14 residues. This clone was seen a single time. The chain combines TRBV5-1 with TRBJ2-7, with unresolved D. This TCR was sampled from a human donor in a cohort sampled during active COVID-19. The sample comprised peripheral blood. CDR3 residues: CASRKVWSSYEQYF. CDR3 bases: TGCGCCAGCCGAAAGGTCTGGAGCTCCTACGAGCAGTACTTC.